The 3 T cell receptor beta chains given below trace back to one sample, sequenced in a study of graft-versus-host responses after intestinal transplantation. Some clones are missing from TCRdb's copy, which holds only in-frame ones; the method was immunoSEQ multiplex PCR. The table has fewer than 11,000 clones, almost 95% seen once. The specimen was PBMCs, collected about 70 days after transplant. Source of these receptors: a human patient who received an intestinal transplant, so some T cells may come from the graft donor.

The chain combines TRBV11-2 with TRBJ1-1; D uncertain. The CDR3 has 15 residues. Germline V gene lookup returns CDR1 SGHAT and CDR2 FQNNGV. The germline V and J ends were trimmed by 1 base and 0 bases, with 9 bases remaining between them. The CDR3 sequence: CASSLVRTMNTEAFF. CDR3 DNA sequence: TGTGCCAGCAGCTTAGTACGCACAATGAACACTGAAGCTTTCTTT.

The chain joins TRBV6-5 to TRBJ2-7; 7 positions agree with TRBD2. This CDR3 comprises 14 residues. The V and J ends lost 8 bases and 4 bases, in that order; junction bases with no gene match: 11. CDR1 is MNHEY and CDR2 is SVGAGI in the germline V gene. The CDR3 here is CASDLSGRPYEQYF. As DNA, the CDR3 is TGTGCCAGCGACCTTAGCGGGCGTCCGTACGAGCAGTACTTC.

Regarding this clone: A junction end diverges from the germline sequence, so it may reflect a read error. The chain combines TRBV4-3 with TRBJ2-1; 12 bases line up with TRBD2. This CDR3 is built from 19 residues. CDR1 and CDR2 from the germline V gene are LGHNA and YSLEER. CDR3 sequence: CASGQELFSGTSGYNEQFF. The DNA for the CDR3 is TGCGCCAGCGGCCAAGAATTATTTAGTGGGACTAGCGGGTACAATGAGCAGTTCTTC.